This T cell receptor beta chain comes out of a study of T cell repertoires in cytomegalovirus infection. Study in general: HLA-C-restricted CMV epitopes, recently identified, and well-studied HLA-B-restricted ones were used by the study. Public TCR beta signatures marked donors with CMV infection and the matching HLA.

Each CDR3 protein gets one entry after TCRdb re-called the reads with MiXCR. The table shows about 830,000 distinct CDR3 sequences, with 32% occurring only once. Study-level results: Identification of carriers of CMV plus the relevant HLA was achieved through cumulative public TCR beta family frequency. The ex vivo response was dominated by HLA-C-restricted CMV-specific TCR beta clonotypes.

The V gene's germline CDR1 is LNHDA and CDR2 SQIVND (reference sequence). This CDR3 is built from 16 residues. Between the trimmed V and J ends, which lost 0 bases and 3 bases, there was a span of 14 bases. Comments on this clonotype: Antigen specificity is unknown.

The receptor was derived from a human donor in good health (CMV status not recorded). Some clones in this sample may be carry-over from other donors' samples. The material sequenced was cultured CD8+ T cells from PBMCs, taken from culture after CMV antigen stimulation. The chain uses TRBV19 and TRBJ1-1; D gene unclear. CDR3 nucleotides: TGTGCCAGTAGTATAGACAGCGGCTCACGGTACACTGAAGCTTTCTTT. Translated: CASSIDSGSRYTEAFF.